Listed below are T cell receptor beta chains from one sample, sequenced in a study of blood T cell repertoires in COVID-19. The method was immunoSEQ multiplex PCR; TCRdb's version includes in-frame clones alone and lacks a portion of them. Altogether a few hundred thousand clones are present, 70% to 90% being singletons, with the ten largest covering 0.95% to 1.5%. Sequencing was performed on peripheral blood. These TCRs come from a man in his forties or fifties with acute or convalescent COVID-19. Each CDR3 is given with its conserved first and last residue. The order of the fields is D gene, clone size, J gene, V gene, CDR3 protein, CDR3 DNA. A D gene is named only where the DNA matches it firmly. Size values are once, few and many counts, or a class for expanded clones, and some rows have none.

d_gene: -
abundance: -
j_gene: TRBJ1-5
v_gene: TRBV9
CDR3aa: CASSVDGGSNQPQHF
CDR3nt: TGTGCCAGCAGCGTAGACGGAGGGAGCAATCAGCCCCAGCATTTT

d_gene: TRBD1
abundance: -
j_gene: TRBJ2-7
v_gene: TRBV29-1
CDR3aa: CSVTPGTGVTGVLSYEQYF
CDR3nt: TGCAGCGTGACCCCCGGGACAGGGGTAACGGGAGTGTTATCCTACGAGCAGTACTTC

d_gene: TRBD1
abundance: -
j_gene: TRBJ1-2
v_gene: TRBV3-1/TRBV3-2
CDR3aa: CASSHLDRASGYTF
CDR3nt: TGTGCCAGCAGCCACCTCGACAGGGCGTCTGGCTACACCTTC

d_gene: -
abundance: -
j_gene: TRBJ2-7
v_gene: TRBV27
CDR3aa: CASSLAGLESYEQYF
CDR3nt: TGTGCCAGCAGTTTGGCAGGGTTGGAGTCCTACGAGCAGTACTTC

d_gene: TRBD2
abundance: -
j_gene: TRBJ2-2
v_gene: TRBV27
CDR3aa: CASSLWGSGANTGELFF
CDR3nt: TGTGCCAGCAGTTTATGGGGTAGCGGGGCGAACACCGGGGAGCTGTTTTTT

d_gene: -
abundance: once
j_gene: TRBJ1-5
v_gene: TRBV10-1
CDR3aa: CASSGRERPHQPQHF
CDR3nt: TGCGCCAGCAGTGGGAGGGAGAGGCCGCATCAGCCCCAGCATTTT

d_gene: -
abundance: -
j_gene: TRBJ1-2
v_gene: TRBV7-9
CDR3aa: CASSLPLSGAYGYTF
CDR3nt: TGTGCCAGCAGCTTACCCTTATCAGGGGCCTATGGCTACACCTTC

d_gene: -
abundance: -
j_gene: TRBJ2-2
v_gene: TRBV6-5
CDR3aa: CASSYSLRGTGELFF
CDR3nt: TGTGCCAGCAGTTACTCGTTGAGGGGGACCGGGGAGCTGTTTTTT

d_gene: -
abundance: -
j_gene: TRBJ1-1
v_gene: TRBV18
CDR3aa: CASSPTGGGTEAFF
CDR3nt: TGTGCCAGCTCACCGACAGGCGGGGGGACTGAAGCTTTCTTT

d_gene: TRBD1
abundance: -
j_gene: TRBJ2-5
v_gene: TRBV6-5
CDR3aa: CASRPGTGQETQYF
CDR3nt: TGTGCCAGCAGACCCGGGACAGGACAAGAGACCCAGTACTTC

d_gene: -
abundance: few
j_gene: TRBJ1-5
v_gene: TRBV7-9
CDR3aa: CASSLGDTSNQPQHF
CDR3nt: TGTGCCAGCAGCTTAGGGGACACTAGCAATCAGCCCCAGCATTTT

d_gene: TRBD1
abundance: once
j_gene: TRBJ2-1
v_gene: TRBV19
CDR3aa: CVVQGSHNEQFF
CDR3nt: TGTGTCGTACAGGGGAGCCACAATGAGCAGTTCTTC

d_gene: TRBD1
abundance: -
j_gene: TRBJ1-3
v_gene: TRBV5-4
CDR3aa: CASSPEGASGNTIYF
CDR3nt: TGTGCCAGCAGCCCGGAGGGGGCCTCTGGAAACACCATATATTTT

d_gene: -
abundance: -
j_gene: TRBJ1-4
v_gene: TRBV19
CDR3aa: CASSIVSVNEKLFF
CDR3nt: TGTGCCAGTAGTATAGTCTCCGTTAATGAAAAACTGTTTTTT

d_gene: TRBD2
abundance: few
j_gene: TRBJ2-7
v_gene: TRBV20-1
CDR3aa: CSASSGNYDEQYF
CDR3nt: TGCAGTGCTAGTAGCGGGAATTACGACGAGCAGTACTTC

d_gene: -
abundance: -
j_gene: TRBJ2-6
v_gene: TRBV11-2
CDR3aa: CASSPRVGANVLTF
CDR3nt: TGTGCCAGCAGCCCCCGGGTGGGGGCCAACGTCCTGACTTTC

d_gene: TRBD1
abundance: -
j_gene: TRBJ1-2
v_gene: TRBV6-2/TRBV6-3
CDR3aa: CASSPQTGDDSYGYTF
CDR3nt: TGTGCCAGCAGCCCCCAGACAGGGGACGACTCCTATGGCTACACCTTC

d_gene: TRBD1
abundance: once
j_gene: TRBJ2-3
v_gene: TRBV9
CDR3aa: CASSVGTGLGDTQYF
CDR3nt: TGTGCCAGCAGCGTGGGGACAGGCCTTGGGGATACGCAGTATTTT

d_gene: -
abundance: -
j_gene: TRBJ2-3
v_gene: TRBV24-1
CDR3aa: CATSDLRGGPDTQYF
CDR3nt: TGTGCCACCAGTGATTTGCGAGGGGGTCCCGATACGCAGTATTTT

d_gene: TRBD1
abundance: once
j_gene: TRBJ2-1
v_gene: TRBV9
CDR3aa: CASSYRGRRDEQFF
CDR3nt: TGTGCCAGCTCTTACAGGGGGCGCCGGGATGAGCAGTTCTTC

d_gene: -
abundance: -
j_gene: TRBJ2-2
v_gene: TRBV5-1
CDR3aa: CASSFGLADTGELFF
CDR3nt: TGCGCCAGCAGCTTTGGGCTAGCTGACACCGGGGAGCTGTTTTTT

d_gene: -
abundance: -
j_gene: TRBJ1-1
v_gene: TRBV4-2
CDR3aa: CASSHDILSTEAFF
CDR3nt: TGTGCCAGCAGCCATGACATCCTCTCCACTGAAGCTTTCTTT

d_gene: -
abundance: -
j_gene: TRBJ2-1
v_gene: TRBV4-2
CDR3aa: CASSPRRYSIDEQFF
CDR3nt: TGTGCCAGCAGCCCCCGGCGGTATAGCATCGATGAGCAGTTCTTC

d_gene: TRBD2
abundance: few
j_gene: TRBJ2-1
v_gene: TRBV7-9
CDR3aa: CASSLKRRLAANNEQFF
CDR3nt: TGTGCCAGCAGCTTAAAGCGGCGACTAGCGGCTAACAATGAGCAGTTCTTC

d_gene: TRBD2
abundance: -
j_gene: TRBJ2-2
v_gene: TRBV6-2/TRBV6-3
CDR3aa: CASSSRLAGGPLSTGELFF
CDR3nt: TGTGCCAGCAGTTCTCGACTAGCGGGAGGGCCTCTTAGCACCGGGGAGCTGTTTTTT

d_gene: TRBD2
abundance: -
j_gene: TRBJ2-3
v_gene: TRBV19
CDR3aa: CASSILAGAPDTQYF
CDR3nt: TGTGCCAGTAGTATCTTAGCGGGAGCCCCAGATACGCAGTATTTT

d_gene: -
abundance: -
j_gene: TRBJ2-1
v_gene: TRBV11-2
CDR3aa: CASTQTPRASYNEQFF
CDR3nt: TGTGCCAGCACCCAAACCCCCAGGGCTTCCTACAATGAGCAGTTCTTC

d_gene: -
abundance: -
j_gene: TRBJ2-1
v_gene: TRBV13
CDR3aa: CASSFKREQFF
CDR3nt: TGTGCCAGCAGCTTCAAGCGGGAGCAGTTCTTC

d_gene: TRBD1
abundance: -
j_gene: TRBJ1-2
v_gene: TRBV7-2
CDR3aa: CASSHLTGTANYGYTF
CDR3nt: TGTGCCAGCAGCCACCTAACCGGGACAGCTAACTATGGCTACACCTTC

d_gene: TRBD1
abundance: few
j_gene: TRBJ2-5
v_gene: TRBV7-9
CDR3aa: CASSSIPGQGEGQETQYF
CDR3nt: TGTGCCAGCAGCTCGATACCGGGACAGGGGGAAGGTCAAGAGACCCAGTACTTC

d_gene: -
abundance: -
j_gene: TRBJ2-1
v_gene: TRBV29-1
CDR3aa: CSLGLSYNEQFF
CDR3nt: TGCAGCCTCGGACTGAGCTACAATGAGCAGTTCTTC

d_gene: -
abundance: once
j_gene: TRBJ2-7
v_gene: TRBV2
CDR3aa: CASSARTKSYEQYF
CDR3nt: TGTGCCAGCAGTGCACGGACTAAGTCCTACGAGCAGTACTTC

d_gene: TRBD1
abundance: once
j_gene: TRBJ2-4
v_gene: TRBV6-2/TRBV6-3
CDR3aa: CASSAGGRNILAKNIQYF
CDR3nt: TGTGCCAGCAGTGCAGGGGGCCGTAATATCCTAGCCAAAAACATTCAGTACTTC

d_gene: TRBD2
abundance: -
j_gene: TRBJ2-1
v_gene: TRBV9
CDR3aa: CASSVGGRAYEQFF
CDR3nt: TGTGCCAGCAGCGTAGGCGGGAGGGCCTATGAGCAGTTCTTC

d_gene: TRBD1
abundance: -
j_gene: TRBJ1-5
v_gene: TRBV4-2
CDR3aa: CASSQEGTGAIIKHF
CDR3nt: TGTGCCAGCAGCCAAGAGGGGACAGGGGCTATCATCAAGCATTTT

d_gene: TRBD1
abundance: -
j_gene: TRBJ1-2
v_gene: TRBV15
CDR3aa: CATSRDTGTEDGYTF
CDR3nt: TGTGCCACCAGCAGAGACACCGGGACAGAAGATGGCTACACCTTC

d_gene: TRBD2
abundance: -
j_gene: TRBJ2-5
v_gene: TRBV2
CDR3aa: CASSGTSGPQETQYF
CDR3nt: TGTGCCAGCAGTGGGACTAGCGGGCCCCAAGAGACCCAGTACTTC

d_gene: TRBD1
abundance: -
j_gene: TRBJ1-5
v_gene: TRBV28
CDR3aa: CASSRQGRGYSNQPQHF
CDR3nt: TGTGCCAGCAGCCGACAGGGGCGAGGGTATAGCAATCAGCCCCAGCATTTT

d_gene: TRBD1
abundance: -
j_gene: TRBJ1-1
v_gene: TRBV6-4
CDR3aa: CASSPQGDTEAFF
CDR3nt: TGTGCCAGCAGTCCCCAGGGGGACACTGAAGCTTTCTTT

d_gene: TRBD1
abundance: -
j_gene: TRBJ1-5
v_gene: TRBV15
CDR3aa: CATSGGTVTYQPQHF
CDR3nt: TGTGCCACCAGCGGGGGGACAGTAACTTATCAGCCCCAGCATTTT

d_gene: -
abundance: -
j_gene: TRBJ1-5
v_gene: TRBV2
CDR3aa: CASNNREFGNQPQHF
CDR3nt: TGTGCCAGCAATAACAGGGAATTTGGCAATCAGCCCCAGCATTTT

d_gene: -
abundance: -
j_gene: TRBJ1-4
v_gene: TRBV5-8
CDR3aa: CASSMGASSNEKLFF
CDR3nt: TGTGCCAGCAGCATGGGGGCGTCTTCTAATGAAAAACTGTTTTTT

d_gene: TRBD1
abundance: -
j_gene: TRBJ2-3
v_gene: TRBV11-3
CDR3aa: CASSSYNRDSVDTQYF
CDR3nt: TGTGCCAGCAGCTCCTATAACCGGGACAGCGTGGATACGCAGTATTTT

d_gene: TRBD1
abundance: few
j_gene: TRBJ1-4
v_gene: TRBV6-1
CDR3aa: CASSESRDRNEKLFF
CDR3nt: TGTGCCAGCAGTGAATCCCGGGACAGAAATGAAAAACTGTTTTTT

d_gene: -
abundance: -
j_gene: TRBJ2-7
v_gene: TRBV6-5
CDR3aa: CASSSTGIHEQYF
CDR3nt: TGTGCCAGCAGTTCCACAGGGATCCACGAGCAGTACTTC

d_gene: TRBD2
abundance: -
j_gene: TRBJ2-3
v_gene: TRBV5-1
CDR3aa: CASSPRTSQADTQYF
CDR3nt: TGCGCCAGCAGCCCCAGGACTAGTCAAGCAGATACGCAGTATTTT

d_gene: -
abundance: few
j_gene: TRBJ1-2
v_gene: TRBV6-5
CDR3aa: CASKPGVVDGYTF
CDR3nt: TGTGCCAGCAAACCAGGGGTTGTGGATGGCTACACCTTC

d_gene: TRBD1
abundance: -
j_gene: TRBJ1-2
v_gene: TRBV2
CDR3aa: CASRATGGADYGYTF
CDR3nt: TGTGCCAGCAGAGCTACAGGGGGCGCAGACTATGGCTACACCTTC

d_gene: TRBD2
abundance: -
j_gene: TRBJ2-1
v_gene: TRBV4-1
CDR3aa: CASSQVFGLAGYNEQFF
CDR3nt: TGCGCCAGCAGCCAAGTTTTTGGTCTAGCGGGATACAATGAGCAGTTCTTC

d_gene: -
abundance: -
j_gene: TRBJ1-1
v_gene: TRBV10-1
CDR3aa: CASIGGARGDTEAFF
CDR3nt: TGCGCCAGCATTGGGGGGGCGAGGGGCGACACTGAAGCTTTCTTT

d_gene: -
abundance: -
j_gene: TRBJ2-1
v_gene: TRBV7-9
CDR3aa: CASRFREPYNEQFF
CDR3nt: TGTGCCAGCAGGTTCCGGGAGCCCTACAATGAGCAGTTCTTC

d_gene: TRBD1
abundance: -
j_gene: TRBJ1-4
v_gene: TRBV19
CDR3aa: CASNSQGAVGEKLFF
CDR3nt: TGTGCCAGTAATTCGCAGGGGGCCGTGGGTGAAAAACTGTTTTTT